The rows below give T cell receptor beta chains drawn from one sample of a study of shared clonotypes between healthy human individuals. Profiling relied on immunoSEQ multiplex PCR, and the TCRdb table lists in-frame clones only, not all of them. Of over 400,000 clones listed, 81% are singletons. Sequencing used PBMCs. The receptors stem from a woman aged 40 to 49 in good health. Some clones in this sample may be carry-over from other donors' samples. CDR3s include the opening cysteine and the closing phenylalanine or tryptophan. The D gene is left open where the match is weak. Only some rows state a clone size, as once, few, many or a class for expanded clones.

abundance	v_gene	j_gene	d_gene	CDR3nt	CDR3aa
.	TRBV19	TRBJ2-5	TRBD2	TGTGCCAGTAGTCCGACTAGCGGGGGGGAGACCCAGTACTTC	CASSPTSGGETQYF
.	TRBV4-1	TRBJ1-3	.	TGCGCCAGCAGCCAAGATCCCTTGGGGGGAAACACCATATATTTT	CASSQDPLGGNTIYF
.	TRBV6-6	TRBJ1-5	.	TGTGCCAGCAGTTACTCCCCAGGGTCTCAGCCCCAGCATTTT	CASSYSPGSQPQHF
.	TRBV4-2	TRBJ2-7	TRBD1	TGTGCCAGCAGCCGATCGACAGGGGGACTCTACGAGCAGTACTTC	CASSRSTGGLYEQYF
many	TRBV7-2	TRBJ2-6	.	TGTGCCAGCAGCTCGGGGGCGCCTGGGGCCAACGTCCTGACTTTC	CASSSGAPGANVLTF
.	TRBV18	TRBJ1-1	TRBD1	TGTGCCAGCTCAAGGGACAGGGCGAACACTGAAGCTTTCTTT	CASSRDRANTEAFF
.	TRBV4-1	TRBJ2-1	.	TGCGCCAGCAGCCAAGATCGGCGGGATCAGCAGTTCTTC	CASSQDRRDQQFF
.	TRBV4-2	TRBJ2-3	.	TGTGCCAGCAGCCTAGGACGCACAGATACGCAGTATTTT	CASSLGRTDTQYF
many	TRBV28	TRBJ2-7	TRBD2	TGTGCCACCCTCCCCGCTAGCGGAGGACGGGTCTACGAGCAGTACTTC	CATLPASGGRVYEQYF
.	TRBV14	TRBJ2-2	.	TGTGCCAGCAGCCGGACGGACACCGGGGAGCTGTTTTTT	CASSRTDTGELFF
.	TRBV5-6	TRBJ2-7	.	TGTGCCAGCAGCTTGGAAGATGGCTTAGAGCAGTACTTC	CASSLEDGLEQYF
.	TRBV4-2	TRBJ1-5	.	TGTGCCAGCAGCCAAGCAACAGTTATCGGCAATCAGCCCCAGCATTTT	CASSQATVIGNQPQHF
.	TRBV27	TRBJ2-1	TRBD2	TGTGCCAGCAGTACCTGGCCAGCGGGAGTGAGGAATGAGCAGTTCTTC	CASSTWPAGVRNEQFF
.	TRBV5-5	TRBJ2-7	.	TGTGCCAGCAGCCGTGGTTCCTACGAGCAGTACTTC	CASSRGSYEQYF
.	TRBV10-3	TRBJ1-2	.	TGTGCCATCAGTGAGTCGGCGGATGGCTACACCTTC	CAISESADGYTF
.	TRBV5-1	TRBJ2-1	.	TGCGCCAGCAGCTACAGAGGGGGATCCTACAATGAGCAGTTCTTC	CASSYRGGSYNEQFF
.	TRBV10-3	TRBJ1-2	.	TGTGCCATCAGACCGGGGGTGTTGGGGATGTTGGACGGCTATGGCTACACCTTC	CAIRPGVLGMLDGYGYTF
.	TRBV2	TRBJ2-2	.	TGTGCCAGCAGTGAATCCGGGACGAACACCGGGGAGCTGTTTTTT	CASSESGTNTGELFF
.	TRBV2	TRBJ2-2	TRBD2	TGTGCCAGCAGGGGGACTAGCGGGAGAGGTGGGGAGCTGTTTTTT	CASRGTSGRGGELFF
many	TRBV28	TRBJ1-4	TRBD1	TGTGCCAGCAGGATCGGACAGGGCCCCTTTGCAACTAATGAAAAACTGTTTTTT	CASRIGQGPFATNEKLFF
.	TRBV18	TRBJ2-7	.	TGTGCCAGCTCACCCGGATCTCAGACGGGAACCTACGAGCAGTACTTC	CASSPGSQTGTYEQYF
.	TRBV5-4	TRBJ2-7	TRBD2	TGTGCCAGCAGCCCGGGGGGGGACATAAGCTCCTACGAGCAGTACTTC	CASSPGGDISSYEQYF
.	TRBV7-2	TRBJ1-5	TRBD1	TGTGCCAGCAGCCCCGACAGGGGGTCTCACCAGCCCCAGCATTTT	CASSPDRGSHQPQHF
.	TRBV28	TRBJ1-5	.	TGTGCCAGCAGTTCTAACAATCAGCCCCAGCATTTT	CASSSNNQPQHF
.	TRBV5-1	TRBJ2-5	TRBD2	TGCGCCAGCAGCCCCGGGACTAGCGGGAGCACAGAGACCCAGTACTTC	CASSPGTSGSTETQYF
.	TRBV29-1	TRBJ1-4	TRBD1	TGCAGCGTTAACAGGGGATCTAATGAAAAACTGTTTTTT	CSVNRGSNEKLFF
.	TRBV28	TRBJ2-1	TRBD2	TGTGCCAGCAGTTTAACTAGCGGGAGTAAGAATGAGCAGTTCTTC	CASSLTSGSKNEQFF
.	TRBV11-3	TRBJ1-1	.	TGTGCCAGCAGCCCAGACAGTAACACTGAAGCTTTCTTT	CASSPDSNTEAFF
.	TRBV7-2	TRBJ2-5	.	TGTGCCAGCAGCTTAGGGCGGATTGCGGAGACCCAGTACTTC	CASSLGRIAETQYF